This T cell receptor beta chain is drawn from a study of cytotoxic CD8 clonotypes in ibrutinib-treated CLL. Background on the study: Within the patient group, under 12 were relapsed/refractory and approximately 16 treatment-naive, and around 17 were IGHV unmutated. Among patients, roughly 25 responded partially and 2 completely; some 15 then stayed remitted and roughly 12 progressed after median around 70 months. General observations from the study: Measured clonality at baseline was greater than in age-matched healthy donors and tracked with circulating CD8+ T-cell counts.

Concerning this clone: Its cognate antigen is unknown.

A 1 in 200,000 to 1 in 1 million T cell depth was the sequencing target. This table comes from immunoSEQ multiplex PCR, and its TCRdb copy is limited to in-frame clones, with some not included. The sample yields approximately 15,000 clones, about two thirds seen once. Trimming shortened V by 3 bases and J by 9 bases, and 7 bases separated the two germline ends. This CDR3 is 11 amino acids long. Germline V gene sequence: CDR1 SGHNT, CDR2 YYREEE (reference sequence). The TCR was taken from a human donor with chronic lymphocytic leukemia. The material sequenced was PBMCs, taken before ibrutinib treatment. The gene calls are TRBV5-4 and TRBJ2-1; D unresolved. As DNA, the CDR3 is TGTGCCAGCAGCTGGGAATTTGAGCAGTTCTTC. It specifies CASSWEFEQFF.